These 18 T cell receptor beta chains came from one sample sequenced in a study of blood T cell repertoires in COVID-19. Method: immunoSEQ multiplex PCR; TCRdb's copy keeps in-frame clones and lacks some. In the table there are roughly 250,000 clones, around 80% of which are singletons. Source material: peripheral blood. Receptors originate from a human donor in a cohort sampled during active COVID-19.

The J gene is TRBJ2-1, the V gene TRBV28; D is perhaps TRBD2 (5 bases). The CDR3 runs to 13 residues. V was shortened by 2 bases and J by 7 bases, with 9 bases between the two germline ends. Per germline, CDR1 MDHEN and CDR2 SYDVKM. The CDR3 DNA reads TGTGCCAGCAGTTTACTAGCTAGGAATGAGCAGTTCTTC. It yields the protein CASSLLARNEQFF.

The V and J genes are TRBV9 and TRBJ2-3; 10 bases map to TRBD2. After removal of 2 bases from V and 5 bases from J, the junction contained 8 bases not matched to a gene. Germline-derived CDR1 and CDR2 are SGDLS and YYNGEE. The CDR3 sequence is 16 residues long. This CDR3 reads CASSVAAGGHGDTQYF. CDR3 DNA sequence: TGTGCCAGCAGCGTCGCAGCGGGGGGGCATGGAGATACGCAGTATTTT.

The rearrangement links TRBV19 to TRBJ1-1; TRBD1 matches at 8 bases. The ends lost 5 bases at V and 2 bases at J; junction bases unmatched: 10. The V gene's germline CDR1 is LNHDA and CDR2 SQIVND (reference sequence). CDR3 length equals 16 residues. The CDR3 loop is CASSPRGTGPNTEAFF. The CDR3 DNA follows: TGTGCCAGTAGTCCCCGAGGGACAGGACCCAACACTGAAGCTTTCTTT.

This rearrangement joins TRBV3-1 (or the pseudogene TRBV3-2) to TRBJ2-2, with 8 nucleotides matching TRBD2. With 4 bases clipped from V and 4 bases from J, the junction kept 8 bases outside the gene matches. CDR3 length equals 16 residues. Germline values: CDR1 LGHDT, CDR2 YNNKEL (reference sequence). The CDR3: CASSRGGLVGTGELFF. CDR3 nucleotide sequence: TGTGCCAGCAGCCGGGGGGGACTAGTGGGCACCGGGGAGCTGTTTTTT.

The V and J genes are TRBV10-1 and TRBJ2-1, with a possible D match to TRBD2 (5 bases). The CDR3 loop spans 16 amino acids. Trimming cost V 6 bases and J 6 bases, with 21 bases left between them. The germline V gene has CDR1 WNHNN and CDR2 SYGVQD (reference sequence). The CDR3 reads CASSERVAVRGNEQFF. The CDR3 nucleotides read TGCGCCAGCAGCGAGCGAGTGGCCGTCCGGGGCAATGAGCAGTTCTTC.

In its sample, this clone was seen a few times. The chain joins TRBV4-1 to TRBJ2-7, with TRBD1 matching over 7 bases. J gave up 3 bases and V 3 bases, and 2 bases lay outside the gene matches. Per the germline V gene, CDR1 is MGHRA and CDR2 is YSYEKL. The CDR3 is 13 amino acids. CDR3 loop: CASSHDRDYEQYF. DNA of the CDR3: TGCGCCAGCAGCCACGACAGGGACTACGAGCAGTACTTC.

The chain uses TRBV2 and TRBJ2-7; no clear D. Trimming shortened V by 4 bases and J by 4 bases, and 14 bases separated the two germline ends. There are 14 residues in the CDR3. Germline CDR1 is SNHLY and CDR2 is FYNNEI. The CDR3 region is CASSASAPPYEQYF. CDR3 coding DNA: TGTGCCAGCAGTGCCAGTGCCCCCCCTTACGAGCAGTACTTC.

The CDR3 coding sequence is TGTGCCAGCTCACCACTTGAGGGACTAGCAACTAATGAAAAACTGTTTTTT. Its protein product is CASSPLEGLATNEKLFF. The chain combines TRBV18 with TRBJ1-4; tentatively, D is TRBD1 (5 bases). V gave up 1 base and J gave up 0 bases, with 12 bases separating them. Germline CDR1 reads KGHSH; CDR2 reads LQKENI. The CDR3 has 17 amino acids. Together with reference TRBV18 and TRBJ1-4, the CDR3 gives the full variable domain: NAGVMQNPRHLVRRRGQEARLRCSPMKGHSHVYWYRQLPEEGLKFMVYLQKENIIDESGMPKERFSAEFPKEGPSILRIQQVVRGDSAAYFCASSPLEGLATNEKLFFGSGTQLSVL.

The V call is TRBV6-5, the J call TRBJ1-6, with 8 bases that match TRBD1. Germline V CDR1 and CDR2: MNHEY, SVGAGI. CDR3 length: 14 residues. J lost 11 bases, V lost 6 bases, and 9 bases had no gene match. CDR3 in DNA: TGTGCCAGCAGCCCCAGGGGGCAAAGGACACCCCTCCACTTT. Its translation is CASSPRGQRTPLHF.

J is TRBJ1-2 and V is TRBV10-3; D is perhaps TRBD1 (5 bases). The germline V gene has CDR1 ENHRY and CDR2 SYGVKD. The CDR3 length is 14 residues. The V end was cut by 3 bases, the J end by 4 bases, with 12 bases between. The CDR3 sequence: CAISDPDRVYGYTF. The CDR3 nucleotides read TGTGCCATCAGTGATCCCGACAGAGTCTATGGCTACACCTTC.

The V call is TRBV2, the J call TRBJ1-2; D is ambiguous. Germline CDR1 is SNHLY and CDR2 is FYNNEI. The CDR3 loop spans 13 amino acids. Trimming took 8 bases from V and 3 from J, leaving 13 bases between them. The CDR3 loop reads CASGGQDHYGYTF. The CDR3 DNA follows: TGTGCCAGCGGAGGCCAGGACCACTATGGCTACACCTTC.

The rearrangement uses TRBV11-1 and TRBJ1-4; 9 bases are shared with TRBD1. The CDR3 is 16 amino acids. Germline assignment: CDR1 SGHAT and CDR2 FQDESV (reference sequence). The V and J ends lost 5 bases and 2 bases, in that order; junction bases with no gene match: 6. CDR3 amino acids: CASSRTGASTNEKLFF. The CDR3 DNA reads TGTGCCAGCAGCCGGACAGGGGCCTCCACTAATGAAAAACTGTTTTTT.

The CDR3 DNA sequence: TGTGCCAGCAGCCCCCGCGGATCTAGCACAGATACGCAGTATTTT. Residues: CASSPRGSSTDTQYF. The chain joins TRBV7-2 to TRBJ2-3; D is unclear. This CDR3 has 15 amino acids. Germline-derived CDR1 and CDR2 are SGHTA and FQGNSA. V dropped 5 bases and J dropped 0 bases, with 12 bases sitting between them.

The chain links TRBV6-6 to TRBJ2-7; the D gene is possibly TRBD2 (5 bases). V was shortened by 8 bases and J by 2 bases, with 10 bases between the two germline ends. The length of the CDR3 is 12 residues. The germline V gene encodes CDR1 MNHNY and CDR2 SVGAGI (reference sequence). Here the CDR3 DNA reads TGTGCCAGCGGGAACGGGACCTACGAGCAGTACTTC. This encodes CASGNGTYEQYF.

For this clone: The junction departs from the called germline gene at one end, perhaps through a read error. The CDR3 loop reads CASSFVSGTGFHF. CDR3 bases: TGTGCCAGCAGTTTTGTCTCCGGGACAGGGTTCCACTTC. V gene TRBV27 combines with J gene TRBJ2-5, with 9 positions matching TRBD1. CDR1 MNHEY and CDR2 SMNVEV come from the germline V gene (reference sequence). This CDR3 comprises 13 residues.

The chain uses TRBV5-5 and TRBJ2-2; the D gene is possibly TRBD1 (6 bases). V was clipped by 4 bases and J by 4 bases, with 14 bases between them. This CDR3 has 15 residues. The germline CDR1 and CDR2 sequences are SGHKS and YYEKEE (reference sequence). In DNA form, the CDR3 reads TGTGCCAGCAGCCCGGAAGGGGGTGGCACCGGGGAGCTGTTTTTT. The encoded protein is CASSPEGGGTGELFF.

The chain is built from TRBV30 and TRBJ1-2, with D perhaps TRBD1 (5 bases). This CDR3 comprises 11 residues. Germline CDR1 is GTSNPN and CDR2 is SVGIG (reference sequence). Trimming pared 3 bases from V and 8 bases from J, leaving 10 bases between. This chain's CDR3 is CAWRQVGGYTF. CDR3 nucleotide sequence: TGTGCCTGGAGACAGGTCGGCGGCTACACCTTC.

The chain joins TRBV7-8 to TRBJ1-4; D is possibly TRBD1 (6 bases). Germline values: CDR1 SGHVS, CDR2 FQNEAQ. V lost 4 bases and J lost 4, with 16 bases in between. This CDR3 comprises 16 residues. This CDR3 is CASSSRTGYGNEKLFF. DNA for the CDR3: TGTGCCAGCAGCTCCCGTACAGGGTACGGTAATGAAAAACTGTTTTTT.